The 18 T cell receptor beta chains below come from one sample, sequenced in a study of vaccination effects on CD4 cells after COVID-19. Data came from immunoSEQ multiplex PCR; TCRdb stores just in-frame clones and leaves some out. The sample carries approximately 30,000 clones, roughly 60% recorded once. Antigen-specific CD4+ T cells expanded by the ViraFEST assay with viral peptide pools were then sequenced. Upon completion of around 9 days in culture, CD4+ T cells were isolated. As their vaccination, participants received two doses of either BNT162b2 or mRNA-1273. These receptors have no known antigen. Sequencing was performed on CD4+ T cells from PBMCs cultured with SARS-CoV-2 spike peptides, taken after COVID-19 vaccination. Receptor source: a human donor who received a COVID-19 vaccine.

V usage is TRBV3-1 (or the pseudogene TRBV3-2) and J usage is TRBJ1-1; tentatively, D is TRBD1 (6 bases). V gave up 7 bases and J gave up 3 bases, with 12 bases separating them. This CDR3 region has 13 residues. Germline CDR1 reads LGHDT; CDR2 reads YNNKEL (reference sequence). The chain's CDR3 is CASTPTGYTEAFF. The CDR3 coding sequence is TGTGCCAGCACACCGACAGGATACACTGAAGCTTTCTTT.

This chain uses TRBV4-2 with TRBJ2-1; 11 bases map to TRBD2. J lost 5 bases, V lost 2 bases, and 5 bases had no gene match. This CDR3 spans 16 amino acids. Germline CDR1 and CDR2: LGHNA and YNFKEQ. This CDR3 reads CASSQHSGGADNEQFF. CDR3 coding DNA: TGTGCCAGCAGCCAACATAGCGGGGGGGCTGACAATGAGCAGTTCTTC.

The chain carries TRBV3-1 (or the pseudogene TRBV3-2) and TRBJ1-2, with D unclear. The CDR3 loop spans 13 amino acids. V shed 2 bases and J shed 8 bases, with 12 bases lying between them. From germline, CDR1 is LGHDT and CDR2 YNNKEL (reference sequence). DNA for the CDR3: TGTGCCAGCAGCCAACGGACTGACGGCGGCTACACCTTC. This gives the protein CASSQRTDGGYTF.

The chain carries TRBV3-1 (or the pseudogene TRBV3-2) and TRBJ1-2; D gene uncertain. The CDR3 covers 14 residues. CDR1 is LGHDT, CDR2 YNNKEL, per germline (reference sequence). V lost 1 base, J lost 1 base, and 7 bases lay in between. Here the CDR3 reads CASSQASLNYGYTF. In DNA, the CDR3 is TGTGCCAGCAGCCAAGCCTCCCTTAACTATGGCTACACCTTC.

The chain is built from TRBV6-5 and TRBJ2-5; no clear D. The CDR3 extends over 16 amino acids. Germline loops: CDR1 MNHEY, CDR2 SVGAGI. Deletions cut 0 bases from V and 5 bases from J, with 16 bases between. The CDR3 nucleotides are TGTGCCAGCAGTTACTCGGGCCCGAGATATGGGGAGACCCAGTACTTC. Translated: CASSYSGPRYGETQYF.

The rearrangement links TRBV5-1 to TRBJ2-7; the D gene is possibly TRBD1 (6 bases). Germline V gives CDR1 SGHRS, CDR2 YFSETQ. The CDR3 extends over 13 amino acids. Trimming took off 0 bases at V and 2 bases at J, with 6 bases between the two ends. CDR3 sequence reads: CASSLDRAYEQYF. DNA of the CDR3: TGCGCCAGCAGCTTGGACAGGGCCTACGAGCAGTACTTC.

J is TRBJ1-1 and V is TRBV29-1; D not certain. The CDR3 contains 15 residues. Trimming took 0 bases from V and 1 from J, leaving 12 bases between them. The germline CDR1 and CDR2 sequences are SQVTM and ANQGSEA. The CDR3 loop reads CSVEDFSGRNTEAFF. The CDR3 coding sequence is TGCAGCGTTGAAGACTTCAGCGGGAGGAACACTGAAGCTTTCTTT.

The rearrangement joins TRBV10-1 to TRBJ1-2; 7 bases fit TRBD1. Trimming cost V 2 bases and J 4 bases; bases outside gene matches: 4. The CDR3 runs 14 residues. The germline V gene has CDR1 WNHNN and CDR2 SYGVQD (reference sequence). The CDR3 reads CASSEVQGGYGYTF. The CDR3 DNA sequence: TGCGCCAGCAGTGAGGTGCAGGGGGGCTATGGCTACACCTTC.

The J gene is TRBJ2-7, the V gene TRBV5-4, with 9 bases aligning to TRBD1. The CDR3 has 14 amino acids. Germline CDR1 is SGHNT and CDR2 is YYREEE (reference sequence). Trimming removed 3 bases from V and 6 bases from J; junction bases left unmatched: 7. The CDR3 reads CASSYRTGEREQYF. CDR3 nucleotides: TGTGCCAGCAGCTACAGGACAGGGGAGCGCGAGCAGTACTTC.

In nucleotides, the CDR3 is TGTGCCTGCCTTCGGCGGGATCCTTCCTACGAGCAGTACTTC. Protein: CACLRRDPSYEQYF. The chain links TRBV11-3 to TRBJ2-7; possibly TRBD2 for D (6 bases). The CDR3 sequence is 14 residues long. Trimming removed 11 bases at V and 1 base at J, with 18 bases between. Germline V lookup: CDR1 SGHNT, CDR2 YENEEA.

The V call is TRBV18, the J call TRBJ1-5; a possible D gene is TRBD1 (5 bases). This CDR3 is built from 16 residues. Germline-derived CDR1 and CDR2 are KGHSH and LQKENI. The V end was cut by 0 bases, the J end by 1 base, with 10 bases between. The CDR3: CASSPPHRRSNQPQHF. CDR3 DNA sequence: TGTGCCAGCTCACCACCACACAGGAGAAGCAATCAGCCCCAGCATTTT.

CDR3 sequence: CASSNPGSRTGELFF. DNA for the CDR3: TGTGCCAGCAGTAACCCCGGGAGCCGAACCGGGGAGCTGTTTTTT. The rearrangement links TRBV25-1 to TRBJ2-2; D might be TRBD2 (6 bases). Per the germline V gene, CDR1 is MGHDK and CDR2 is SYGVNS. V dropped 5 bases and J dropped 5 bases, with 15 bases sitting between them. This CDR3 comprises 15 residues.

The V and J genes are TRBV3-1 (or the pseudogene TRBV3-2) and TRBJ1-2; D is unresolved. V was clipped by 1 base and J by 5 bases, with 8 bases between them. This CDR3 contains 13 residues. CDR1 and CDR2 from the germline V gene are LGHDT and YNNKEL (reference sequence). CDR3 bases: TGTGCCAGCAGCCAAGGAGGGAGGTATGGCTACACCTTC. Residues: CASSQGGRYGYTF.

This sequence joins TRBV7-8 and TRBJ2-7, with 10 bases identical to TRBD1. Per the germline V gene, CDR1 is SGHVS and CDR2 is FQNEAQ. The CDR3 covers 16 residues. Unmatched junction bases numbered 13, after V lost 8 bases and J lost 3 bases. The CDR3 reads CASGEVAGQGFYEQYF. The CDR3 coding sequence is TGTGCCAGCGGGGAGGTGGCGGGACAGGGGTTCTACGAGCAGTACTTC.

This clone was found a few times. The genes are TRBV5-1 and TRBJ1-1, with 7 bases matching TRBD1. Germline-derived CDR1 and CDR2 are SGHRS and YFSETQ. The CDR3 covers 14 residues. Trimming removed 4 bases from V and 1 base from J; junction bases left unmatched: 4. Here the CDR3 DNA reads TGCGCCAGCAGCGCAGGGGGGGAGAACACTGAAGCTTTCTTT. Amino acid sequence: CASSAGGENTEAFF.

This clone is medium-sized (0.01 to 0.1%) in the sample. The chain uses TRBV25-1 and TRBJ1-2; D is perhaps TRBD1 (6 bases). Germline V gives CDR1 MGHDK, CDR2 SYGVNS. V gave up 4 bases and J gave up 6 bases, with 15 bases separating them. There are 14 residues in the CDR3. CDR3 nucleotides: TGTGCCAGCAGTGCAAGGGGGAGTTTAGATGGCTACACCTTC. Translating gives CASSARGSLDGYTF.

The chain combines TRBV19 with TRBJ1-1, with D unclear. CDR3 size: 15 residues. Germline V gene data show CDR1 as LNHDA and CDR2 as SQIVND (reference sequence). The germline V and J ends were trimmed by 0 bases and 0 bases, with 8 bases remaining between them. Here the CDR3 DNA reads TGTGCCAGTAGTATAGAAGGAGTTATGAACACTGAAGCTTTCTTT. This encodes CASSIEGVMNTEAFF.

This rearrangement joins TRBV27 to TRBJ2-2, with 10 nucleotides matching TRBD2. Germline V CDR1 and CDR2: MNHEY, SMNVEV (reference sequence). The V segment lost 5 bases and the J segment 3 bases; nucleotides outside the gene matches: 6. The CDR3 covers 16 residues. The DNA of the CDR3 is TGTGCCAGCAGTCCTAGGACTAGCGGTTACACCGGGGAGCTGTTTTTT. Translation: CASSPRTSGYTGELFF.